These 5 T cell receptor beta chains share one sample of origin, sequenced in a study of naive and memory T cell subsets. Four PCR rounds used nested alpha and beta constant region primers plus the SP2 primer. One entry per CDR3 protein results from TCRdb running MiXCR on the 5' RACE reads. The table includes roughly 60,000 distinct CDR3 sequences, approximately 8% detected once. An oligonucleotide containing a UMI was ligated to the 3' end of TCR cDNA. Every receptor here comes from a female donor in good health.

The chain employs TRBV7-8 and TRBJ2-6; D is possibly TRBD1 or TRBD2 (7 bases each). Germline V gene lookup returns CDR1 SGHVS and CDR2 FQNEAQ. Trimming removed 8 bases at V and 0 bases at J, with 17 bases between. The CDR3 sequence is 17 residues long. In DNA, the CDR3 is TGTGCCAGCGCTAACAGGGGAGGGAGCTCTGGGGCCAACGTCCTGACTTTC. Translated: CASANRGGSSGANVLTF.

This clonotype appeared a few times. CDR3 residues: CASSQDGPGTPPGEQFF. CDR3 sequence (DNA): TGCGCCAGCAGCCAAGATGGTCCCGGGACACCCCCCGGTGAGCAGTTCTTC. The chain carries TRBV4-1 and TRBJ2-1, with a possible D match to TRBD1 (6 bases). The V gene lost 0 bases and the J gene lost 9 bases, with 21 bases spanning the gap. This CDR3 has 17 amino acids. Per germline, CDR1 MGHRA and CDR2 YSYEKL.

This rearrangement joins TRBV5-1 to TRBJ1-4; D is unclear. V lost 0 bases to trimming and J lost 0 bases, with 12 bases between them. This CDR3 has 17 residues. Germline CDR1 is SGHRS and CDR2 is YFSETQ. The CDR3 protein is CASSLAPGYATNEKLFF. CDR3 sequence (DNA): TGCGCCAGCAGCTTGGCTCCAGGATACGCAACTAATGAAAAACTGTTTTTT.

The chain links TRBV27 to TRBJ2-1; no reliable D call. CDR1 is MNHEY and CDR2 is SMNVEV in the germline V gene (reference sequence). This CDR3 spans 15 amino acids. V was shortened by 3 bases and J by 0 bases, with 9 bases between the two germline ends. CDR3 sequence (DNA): TGTGCCAGCAGTTTGCTCGGATACTCCTACAATGAGCAGTTCTTC. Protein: CASSLLGYSYNEQFF.

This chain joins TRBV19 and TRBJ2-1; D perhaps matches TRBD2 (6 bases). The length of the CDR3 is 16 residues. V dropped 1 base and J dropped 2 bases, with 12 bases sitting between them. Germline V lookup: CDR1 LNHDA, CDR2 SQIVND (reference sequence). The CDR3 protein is CASSIAGGAPYNEQFF. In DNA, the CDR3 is TGTGCCAGTAGTATAGCCGGGGGTGCTCCCTACAATGAGCAGTTCTTC.